The 9 T cell receptor beta chains presented below share a single source sample, sequenced in a study of blood T cell repertoires in COVID-19. Some clones are missing from TCRdb's copy, which holds only in-frame ones; the method was immunoSEQ multiplex PCR. The table includes more than 110,000 clones, roughly four fifths detected once. Input material: peripheral blood. Source of these receptors: a woman over 75 with active or convalescent COVID-19.

This clone has just a few counts. This chain joins TRBV4-3 and TRBJ1-2; D is uncertain. Looked up from germline, CDR1 is LGHNA and CDR2 is YSLEER. Trimming left V 0 bases short and J 3 bases short, with 11 bases between. This CDR3 has 15 amino acids. The CDR3 is CASSQEFAGDYGYTF. As DNA, the CDR3 is TGCGCCAGCAGCCAAGAATTCGCCGGGGACTATGGCTACACCTTC.

This clone was recorded a few times. The chain has TRBV4-1 and TRBJ2-3; maybe TRBD1 (6 bases). CDR1 and CDR2 from the germline V gene are MGHRA and YSYEKL. Trimming left V 1 base short and J 2 bases short, with 19 bases between. The CDR3 totals 18 residues. CDR3 in DNA: TGCGCCAGCAGCCAAGTAATGGTCAGGGGCTCTGACACAGATACGCAGTATTTT. This encodes CASSQVMVRGSDTDTQYF.

The chain couples TRBV3-1 (or the pseudogene TRBV3-2) to TRBJ1-2; D gene unclear. The CDR3 has 15 residues. Trimming took off 3 bases at V and 2 bases at J, with 13 bases between the two ends. Germline assignment: CDR1 LGHDT and CDR2 YNNKEL (reference sequence). The CDR3 here is CASSHGQSGNYGYTF. The CDR3 nucleotides read TGTGCCAGCAGCCATGGTCAGAGCGGGAACTATGGCTACACCTTC.

The chain carries TRBV10-3 and TRBJ1-5; D is undetermined. The CDR3 is 13 amino acids. Trimming pared 4 bases from V and 8 bases from J, leaving 12 bases between. Germline V gene lookup returns CDR1 ENHRY and CDR2 SYGVKD. The chain's CDR3 is CAISARESEPQHF. The CDR3 region has the DNA TGTGCCATCAGTGCGAGGGAATCGGAGCCCCAGCATTTT.

The chain recombines TRBV5-1 with TRBJ1-3; D is ambiguous. The CDR3 spans 15 residues. Germline V lookup: CDR1 SGHRS, CDR2 YFSETQ. V lost 4 bases, J lost 2 bases, and 13 bases lay in between. The CDR3 sequence is CASSVDSAAGNTIYF. The CDR3 nucleotides read TGCGCCAGCAGCGTGGACTCGGCGGCTGGAAACACCATATATTTT.

The V gene is TRBV18, the J gene TRBJ1-3; 7 nucleotides agree with TRBD1. Germline values: CDR1 KGHSH, CDR2 LQKENI. Unmatched junction bases numbered 0, after V lost 2 bases and J lost 2 bases. The CDR3 length is 14 residues. CDR3 in DNA: TGTGCCAGCTCACCAACAGGGGCTGGAAACACCATATATTTT. Amino acid sequence: CASSPTGAGNTIYF.

The chain carries TRBV6-2 or TRBV6-3 and TRBJ2-4, with 8 bases fitting TRBD1. J was trimmed by 0 bases and V by 3 bases; bases with no gene match: 4. Germline CDR1 MNHEY, CDR2 SVGEGT. CDR3 size: 16 residues. CDR3: CASSYAGGIAKNIQYF. CDR3 bases: TGTGCCAGCAGTTATGCAGGGGGCATAGCCAAAAACATTCAGTACTTC.

This clone was counted many times. This chain links TRBV6-5 with TRBJ2-7; 7 nucleotides line up with TRBD1. Germline assignment: CDR1 MNHEY and CDR2 SVGAGI. Trimming cost V 6 bases and J 7 bases; bases outside gene matches: 12. This CDR3 spans 14 amino acids. CDR3 region: CASSPTGSGAEQYF. In nucleotides, the CDR3 is TGTGCCAGCAGCCCGACAGGGAGTGGTGCGGAGCAGTACTTC.

The chain uses TRBV5-8 and TRBJ1-5; a weak D match, TRBD1 (5 bases). Between the trimmed V and J ends, which lost 0 bases and 0 bases, there was a span of 13 bases. This CDR3 spans 17 amino acids. From germline, CDR1 is SGHTS and CDR2 YDEGEE. The CDR3 region has the DNA TGTGCCAGCAGCTTGGCCCTACTCGGGGGTAGCAATCAGCCCCAGCATTTT. It encodes CASSLALLGGSNQPQHF.